The 13 T cell receptor beta chains below all came from one sample that was sequenced in a study of post-analysis software for immune sequencing data. General observations from the study: Compared with controls, patients had more of roughly 5 TRBV segments, including TRBV5-6, TRBV5-1 and TRBV20-1.

cDNA libraries of TCR beta carried unique molecular identifiers. Via MiXCR, TCRdb re-called the PCR reads, giving one row per CDR3 protein. There are 400,000 to 500,000 distinct CDR3 sequences in the sample; 39% occur only once, and roughly 8.2% lies in the top ten. Their target antigens are unknown. Sequences were obtained from blood. Source of these receptors: a girl aged 2 to 9 with multiple sclerosis.

For the CDR3, the DNA is TGCGCCAGCAGCTCGGAGGTTCCGGGACCGCGACCCTACGAGCAGTACTTC. Translated, it gives CASSSEVPGPRPYEQYF. The chain uses TRBV5-1 and TRBJ2-7; D could derive from TRBD1 or TRBD2 (5 bases each). The V gene's germline CDR1 is SGHRS and CDR2 YFSETQ. V lost 3 bases and J 2 bases, leaving 21 bases between the germline ends. The CDR3 has 17 amino acids.

This clonotype was seen more than once but under ten times. This chain joins TRBV6-5 and TRBJ1-2; a possible D gene is TRBD1 (6 bases). Germline V gives CDR1 MNHEY, CDR2 SVGAGI. V dropped 4 bases and J dropped 5 bases, with 20 bases sitting between them. The CDR3 spans 16 residues. Here the CDR3 DNA reads TGTGCCAGCAGTTCCGTAACCGACAGGTCAAGTTATGGCTACACCTTC. Translation: CASSSVTDRSSYGYTF.

This clonotype turned up a few times. This chain uses TRBV10-3 with TRBJ2-7; no firm D call. This CDR3 region has 13 residues. Germline V gene lookup returns CDR1 ENHRY and CDR2 SYGVKD. V dropped 5 bases and J dropped 2 bases, with 10 bases sitting between them. The CDR3 sequence is CAISREPTYEQYF. The CDR3 DNA reads as TGTGCCATCAGTAGGGAACCCACCTACGAGCAGTACTTC.

The chain couples TRBV6-5 to TRBJ2-7; possible D gene TRBD2, 6 bases. This CDR3 has 14 residues. V lost 7 bases, J lost 5 bases, and 18 bases lay in between. In germline, CDR1 is MNHEY, CDR2 SVGAGI. CDR3 sequence: CASTVGTRLDEQYF. In nucleotides, the CDR3 is TGTGCCAGCACCGTGGGGACTCGGCTAGACGAGCAGTACTTC.

This clonotype has just a few counts. V and J are TRBV9 and TRBJ2-5, with 9 bases aligning to TRBD1. CDR1 SGDLS and CDR2 YYNGEE come from the germline V gene. This CDR3 is built from 16 residues. The junction had 7 bases not matched to a gene; V was cut back by 1 base and J by 3 bases. The CDR3 spells CASSVRTGGWEETQYF. The CDR3 DNA is TGTGCCAGCAGCGTAAGAACAGGGGGCTGGGAAGAGACCCAGTACTTC. Full variable domain (rest looked up from reference TRBV9 and TRBJ2-5): DSGVTQTPKHLITATGQRVTLRCSPRSGDLSVYWYQQSLDQGLQFLIQYYNGEERAKGNILERFSAQQFPDLHSELNLSSLELGDSALYFCASSVRTGGWEETQYFGPGTRLLVL.

The chain joins TRBV15 to TRBJ1-2, with D unclear. Trimming took 0 bases from V and 8 from J, leaving 13 bases between them. CDR3 length: 14 amino acids. Germline lookup yields CDR1 LNHNV and CDR2 YYDKDF (reference sequence). CDR3 protein: CATSRDRDWYGYTF. CDR3 DNA: TGTGCCACCAGCAGAGATCGGGATTGGTACGGCTACACCTTC.

This chain connects TRBV2 to TRBJ2-5; D call uncertain. The V gene lost 3 bases and the J gene lost 11 bases, with 22 bases spanning the gap. Germline V CDR1 and CDR2: SNHLY, FYNNEI. This CDR3 region has 15 residues. This CDR3 reads CASSDQEPLYNEQYF. CDR3 DNA sequence: TGTGCCAGCAGTGATCAGGAGCCCCTGTACAATGAGCAGTACTTC.

This clonotype was seen a few times. The V call is TRBV24-1, the J call TRBJ2-1; tentative D call: TRBD1 (5 bases). The CDR3 is made up of 15 amino acids. Trimming removed 4 bases at V and 0 bases at J, with 9 bases between. CDR1 is KGHDR, CDR2 SFDVKD, per germline. CDR3 loop: CATSDHRSSYNEQFF. The CDR3 region has the DNA TGTGCCACCAGTGACCACAGGAGCTCCTACAATGAGCAGTTCTTC.

This clonotype was observed a few times. The rearrangement uses TRBV4-1 and TRBJ1-5; maybe TRBD1 (6 bases). Germline-derived CDR1 and CDR2 are MGHRA and YSYEKL. This CDR3 is built from 15 residues. The V end lost 4 bases, the J end lost 5 bases, and 15 bases lay between the germline ends. CDR3 in DNA: TGCGCCAGCAGCCGCACAGGGTTGTCGGATCAGCCCCAGCATTTT. Its translation is CASSRTGLSDQPQHF.

The chain carries TRBV11-2 and TRBJ2-3; D may correspond to TRBD1 or TRBD2 (5 bases each). CDR1 and CDR2 (germline): SGHAT, FQNNGV. V lost 3 bases to trimming and J lost 6 bases, with 16 bases between them. The CDR3 length is 15 residues. The CDR3, as DNA: TGTGCCAGCAGCTTGAGAGGGGTGTTCGGGGATACGCAGTATTTT. Its translation is CASSLRGVFGDTQYF.

The V gene is TRBV5-1, the J gene TRBJ2-1; tentative D call: TRBD1 (6 bases). Deletions cut 2 bases from V and 1 base from J, with 13 bases between. Looked up from germline, CDR1 is SGHRS and CDR2 is YFSETQ. The CDR3 covers 16 residues. CDR3 amino acids: CASSLQGLESYNEQFF. The CDR3 DNA follows: TGCGCCAGCAGCTTACAGGGTCTCGAATCCTACAATGAGCAGTTCTTC. The entire variable domain, with the rest obtained from reference TRBV5-1 and TRBJ2-1, is as follows: KAGVTQTPRYLIKTRGQQVTLSCSPISGHRSVSWYQQTPGQGLQFLFEYFSETQRNKGNFPGRFSGRQFSNSRSEMNVSTLELGDSALYLCASSLQGLESYNEQFFGPGTRLTVL.

The rearrangement uses TRBV5-6 and TRBJ2-3, with D possibly matching TRBD2 (6 bases). Germline assignment: CDR1 SGHDT and CDR2 YYEEEE. V was shortened by 1 base and J by 1 base, with 7 bases between the two germline ends. The CDR3 is 14 amino acids. The DNA of the CDR3 is TGTGCCAGCAGCTTGTGGGGGGGCACAGATACGCAGTATTTT. As protein: CASSLWGGTDTQYF.

This clonotype was picked up a small number of times. The J gene is TRBJ1-2, the V gene TRBV3-1, with D possibly TRBD1 on 6 matching bases. Germline-derived CDR1 and CDR2 are LGHDT and YNNKEL (reference sequence). This CDR3 is 12 amino acids long. Trimming cost V 6 bases and J 11 bases, with 16 bases left between them. The CDR3 region is CASSFTGMWYTF. CDR3 nucleotide sequence: TGTGCCAGCAGTTTTACAGGGATGTGGTACACCTTC.